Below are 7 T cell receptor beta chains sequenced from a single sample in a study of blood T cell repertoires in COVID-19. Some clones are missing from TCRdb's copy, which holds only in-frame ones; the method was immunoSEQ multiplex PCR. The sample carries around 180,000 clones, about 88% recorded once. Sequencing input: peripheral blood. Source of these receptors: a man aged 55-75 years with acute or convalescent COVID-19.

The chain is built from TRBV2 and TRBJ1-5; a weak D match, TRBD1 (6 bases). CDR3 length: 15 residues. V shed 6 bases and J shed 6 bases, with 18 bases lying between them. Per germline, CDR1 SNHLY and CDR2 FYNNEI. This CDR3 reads CASRVSGERRQPQHF. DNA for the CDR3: TGTGCCAGCAGGGTATCAGGGGAAAGGCGTCAGCCCCAGCATTTT.

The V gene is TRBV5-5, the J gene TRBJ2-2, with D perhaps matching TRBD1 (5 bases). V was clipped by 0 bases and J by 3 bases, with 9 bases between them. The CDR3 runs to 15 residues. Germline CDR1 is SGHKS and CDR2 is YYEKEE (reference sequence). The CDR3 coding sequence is TGTGCCAGCAGCTTGGGGCAGGGCCACACCGGGGAGCTGTTTTTT. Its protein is CASSLGQGHTGELFF. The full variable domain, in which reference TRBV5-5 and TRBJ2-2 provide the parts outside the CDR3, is DAGVTQSPTHLIKTRGQQVTLRCSPISGHKSVSWYQQVLGQGPQFIFQYYEKEERGRGNFPDRFSARQFPNYSSELNVNALLLGDSALYLCASSLGQGHTGELFFGEGSRLTVL.

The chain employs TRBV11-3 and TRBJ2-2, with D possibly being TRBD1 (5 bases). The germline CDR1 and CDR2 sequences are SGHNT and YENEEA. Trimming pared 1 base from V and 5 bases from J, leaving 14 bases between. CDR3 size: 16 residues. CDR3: CASSLGTQGRTGELFF. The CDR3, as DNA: TGTGCCAGCAGCTTAGGAACCCAGGGAAGAACCGGGGAGCTGTTTTTT.

The CDR3 DNA reads TGTGCCAGCAGCATAACCGGGACAGGGGGCTTCGGGGAGCTGTTTTTT. Its protein product is CASSITGTGGFGELFF. The chain joins TRBV5-4 to TRBJ2-2; 12 positions agree with TRBD1. Germline loops: CDR1 SGHNT, CDR2 YYREEE (reference sequence). This CDR3 contains 16 residues. The V and J ends lost 4 bases and 7 bases, in that order; junction bases with no gene match: 8. Full variable domain (outside the CDR3, taken from reference TRBV5-4 and TRBJ2-2): ETGVTQSPTHLIKTRGQQVTLRCSSQSGHNTVSWYQQALGQGPQFIFQYYREEENGRGNFPPRFSGLQFPNYSSELNVNALELDDSALYLCASSITGTGGFGELFFGEGSRLTVL.

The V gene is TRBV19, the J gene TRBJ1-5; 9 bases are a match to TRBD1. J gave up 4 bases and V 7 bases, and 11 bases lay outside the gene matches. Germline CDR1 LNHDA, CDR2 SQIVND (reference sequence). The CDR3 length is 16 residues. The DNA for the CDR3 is TGTGCCAGTACGAACAGGGGGCCGCGAGATAATCAGCCCCAGCATTTT. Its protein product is CASTNRGPRDNQPQHF.

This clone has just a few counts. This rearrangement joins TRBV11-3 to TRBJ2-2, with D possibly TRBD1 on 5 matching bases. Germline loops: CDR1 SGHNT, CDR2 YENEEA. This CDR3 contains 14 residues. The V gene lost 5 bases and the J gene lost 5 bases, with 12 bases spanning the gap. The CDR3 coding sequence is TGTGCCAGCAGCCCAGTAGGGGTTACCGGGGAGCTGTTTTTT. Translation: CASSPVGVTGELFF.

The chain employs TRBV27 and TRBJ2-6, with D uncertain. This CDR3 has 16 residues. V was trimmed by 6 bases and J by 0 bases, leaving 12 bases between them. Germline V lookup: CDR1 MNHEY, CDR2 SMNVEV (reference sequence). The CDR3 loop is CASRPAPLSGANVLTF. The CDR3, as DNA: TGTGCCAGCAGGCCAGCGCCTCTCTCTGGGGCCAACGTCCTGACTTTC.